Below are 8 T cell receptor beta chains sequenced from a single sample in a study of control samples from healthy donors and cancer patients. The table came from immunoSEQ multiplex PCR; TCRdb's copy has only in-frame clones and leaves some out. Of roughly 130,000 clones listed, about 93% are singletons. What was sequenced was blood. These receptors all come from a man between 18 and 29 years old in good health.

The rearrangement joins TRBV7-2 to TRBJ1-2; a possible D gene is TRBD1 (5 bases). V shed 4 bases and J shed 7 bases, with 19 bases lying between them. The CDR3 length is 15 residues. Germline loops: CDR1 SGHTA, CDR2 FQGNSA. CDR3 DNA: TGTGCCAGCAGCTCCTACCTCGGGACGGGCCTTGGCTACACCTTC. Its protein product is CASSSYLGTGLGYTF.

V and J are TRBV15 and TRBJ1-2; no firm D call. V was pared by 0 bases and J by 4 bases, with 15 bases between. The CDR3 runs 16 residues. Germline-derived CDR1 and CDR2 are LNHNV and YYDKDF (reference sequence). CDR3 nucleotide sequence: TGTGCCACCAGCAGAGATAGGGTATTCACCCGCTATGGCTACACCTTC. It translates to CATSRDRVFTRYGYTF.

The J gene is TRBJ2-1, the V gene TRBV28; the match to TRBD2 covers 7 bases. Germline assignment: CDR1 MDHEN and CDR2 SYDVKM. The V gene end was trimmed by 3 bases and the J gene end by 5 bases; junction bases not matched to a gene: 7. The CDR3 consists of 15 residues. For the CDR3, the DNA is TGTGCCAGCAGTTTCTTTCAGGGACTAAACAATGAGCAGTTCTTC. It codes for CASSFFQGLNNEQFF. Together with reference TRBV28 and TRBJ2-1, the CDR3 gives the full variable domain: DVKVTQSSRYLVKRTGEKVFLECVQDMDHENMFWYRQDPGLGLRLIYFSYDVKMKEKGDIPEGYSVSREKKERFSLILESASTNQTSMYLCASSFFQGLNNEQFFGPGTRLTVL.

V is TRBV18 and J is TRBJ1-4, with 9 positions matching TRBD1. Germline-derived CDR1 and CDR2 are KGHSH and LQKENI. Trimming cost V 0 bases and J 7 bases; bases outside gene matches: 9. The CDR3 length is 17 residues. CDR3 protein: CASSPPETGGDGEKLFF. The CDR3 region has the DNA TGTGCCAGCTCACCACCTGAAACAGGGGGCGATGGTGAAAAACTGTTTTTT.

This rearrangement joins TRBV3-1 (or the pseudogene TRBV3-2) to TRBJ2-5; perhaps TRBD1 as D (5 bases). This CDR3 region has 14 residues. With 1 base removed from V and 2 bases from J, the gap between germline ends came to 8 bases. Germline values: CDR1 LGHDT, CDR2 YNNKEL (reference sequence). The CDR3 sequence: CASSQVQGQETQYF. CDR3 sequence (DNA): TGTGCCAGCAGCCAAGTCCAGGGACAAGAGACCCAGTACTTC.

The chain employs TRBV30 and TRBJ1-2, with 12 bases that match TRBD1. With 3 bases clipped from V and 4 bases from J, the junction kept 3 bases outside the gene matches. This CDR3 spans 14 amino acids. CDR1 GTSNPN and CDR2 SVGIG come from the germline V gene (reference sequence). The CDR3 DNA is TGTGCCTGGAGGGGACAGGGGGCGGGCTATGGCTACACCTTC. It specifies CAWRGQGAGYGYTF. The full variable domain, in which reference TRBV30 and TRBJ1-2 provide the parts outside the CDR3, is SQTIHQWPATLVQPVGSPLSLECTVEGTSNPNLYWYRQAAGRGLQLLFYSVGIGQISSEVPQNLSASRPQDRQFILSSKKLLLSDSGFYLCAWRGQGAGYGYTFGSGTRLTVV.

The chain joins TRBV12-2 to TRBJ2-4; the table's D call, TRBD2, was not checked against the DNA. TRBV12-2 is noted as a pseudogene. This CDR3 has 16 residues. The CDR3 here is CASRSRERVTKNIQYF. CDR3 nucleotides: TGTGCAAGTCGCTCCCGGGAAAGGGTTACCAAAAACATTCAGTACTTC.

The J gene is TRBJ1-1, the V gene TRBV6-5, with no clear D. The germline gives CDR1 MNHEY, CDR2 SVGAGI. CDR3 length equals 11 residues. Deletions cut 6 bases from V and 2 bases from J, with 4 bases between. The CDR3 loop is CASRTNTEAFF. CDR3 in DNA: TGTGCCAGCAGGACTAACACTGAAGCTTTCTTT.